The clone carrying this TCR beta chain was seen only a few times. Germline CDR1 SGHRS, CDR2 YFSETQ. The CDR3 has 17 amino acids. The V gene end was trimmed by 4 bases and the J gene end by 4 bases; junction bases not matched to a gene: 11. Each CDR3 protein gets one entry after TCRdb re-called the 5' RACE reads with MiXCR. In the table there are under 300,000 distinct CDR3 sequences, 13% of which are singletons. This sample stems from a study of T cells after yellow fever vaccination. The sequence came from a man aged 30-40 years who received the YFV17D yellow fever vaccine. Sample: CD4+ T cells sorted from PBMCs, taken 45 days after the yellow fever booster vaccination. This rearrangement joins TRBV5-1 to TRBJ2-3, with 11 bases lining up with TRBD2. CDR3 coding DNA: TGCGCCAGCAGCCCGAACCCGTTACTAGCGGGAGCAGATACGCAGTATTTT. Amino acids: CASSPNPLLAGADTQYF.